The clone carrying this TCR beta chain was recorded many times. Its antigen is not known. The record originates from a study of early T cells in non-severe SARS-CoV-2 infection. Overall study: The input, bulk RNA from unsorted whole blood, was sequenced, and chains were unpaired. Study results and caveats: Clonotype matching in VDJdb favored anti-spike CD8 responses and did not capture private and CD4 specificities.

The V and J ends lost 1 base and 9 bases, in that order; junction bases with no gene match: 6. In germline, CDR1 is DFQATT, CDR2 SNEGSKA (reference sequence). The CDR3 contains 13 residues. Unique molecular identifiers were attached to individual cDNA molecules. From the 5' RACE reads, TCRdb called clonotypes with MiXCR, one entry per CDR3 protein. The sample records 40,000 or so distinct CDR3 sequences, more than 4.5% being singletons. This chain uses TRBV20-1 with TRBJ2-1; 7 bases map to TRBD2. The TCR comes from an adult who was a healthcare worker with PCR-confirmed SARS-CoV-2 infection or an uninfected control (not recorded which). The starting material was whole blood, obtained at baseline. CDR3 nucleotide sequence: TGCAGTGCTAGAGGGACTAGATTCGGTGAGCAGTTCTTC. Protein product: CSARGTRFGEQFF.